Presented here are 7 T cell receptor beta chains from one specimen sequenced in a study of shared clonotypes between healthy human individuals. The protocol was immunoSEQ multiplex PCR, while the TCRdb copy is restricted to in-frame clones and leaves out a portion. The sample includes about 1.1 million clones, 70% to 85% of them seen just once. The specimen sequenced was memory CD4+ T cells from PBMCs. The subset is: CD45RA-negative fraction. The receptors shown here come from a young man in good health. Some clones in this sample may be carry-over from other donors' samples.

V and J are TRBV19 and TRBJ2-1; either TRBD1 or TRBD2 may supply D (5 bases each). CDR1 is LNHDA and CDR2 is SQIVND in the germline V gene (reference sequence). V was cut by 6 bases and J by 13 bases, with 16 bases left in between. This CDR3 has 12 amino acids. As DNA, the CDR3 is TGTGCCAGTAGCGGACCCGGGACGGCCCAGTTCTTC. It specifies CASSGPGTAQFF.

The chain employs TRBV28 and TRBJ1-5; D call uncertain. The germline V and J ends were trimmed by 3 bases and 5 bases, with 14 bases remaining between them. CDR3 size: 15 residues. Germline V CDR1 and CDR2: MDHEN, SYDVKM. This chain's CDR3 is CASSFMPGPYQPQHF. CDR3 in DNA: TGTGCCAGCAGTTTTATGCCAGGCCCCTATCAGCCCCAGCATTTT.

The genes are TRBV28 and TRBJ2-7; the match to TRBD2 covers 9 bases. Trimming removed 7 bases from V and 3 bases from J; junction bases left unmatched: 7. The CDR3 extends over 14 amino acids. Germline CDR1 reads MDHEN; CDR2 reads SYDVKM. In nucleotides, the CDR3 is TGTGCCAGCACGAGCGGGAGGCGAGACTACGAGCAGTACTTC. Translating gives CASTSGRRDYEQYF.

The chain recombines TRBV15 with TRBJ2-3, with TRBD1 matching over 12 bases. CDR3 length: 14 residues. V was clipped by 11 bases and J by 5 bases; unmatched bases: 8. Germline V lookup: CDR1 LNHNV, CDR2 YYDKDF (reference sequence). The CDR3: CAAEGTGGIDTQYF. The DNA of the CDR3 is TGTGCCGCAGAGGGGACAGGGGGCATAGATACGCAGTATTTT. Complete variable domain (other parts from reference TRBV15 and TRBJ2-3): DAMVIQNPRYQVTQFGKPVTLSCSQTLNHNVMYWYQQKSSQAPKLLFHYYDKDFNNEADTPDNFQSRRPNTSFCFLDIRSPGLGDTAMYLCAAEGTGGIDTQYFGPGTRLTVL.

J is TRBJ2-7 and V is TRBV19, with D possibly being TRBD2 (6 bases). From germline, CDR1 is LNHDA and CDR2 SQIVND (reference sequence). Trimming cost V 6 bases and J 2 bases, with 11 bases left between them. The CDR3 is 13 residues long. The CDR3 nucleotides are TGTGCCAGTAGGCGCGCGGGAACCTACGAGCAGTACTTC. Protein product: CASRRAGTYEQYF. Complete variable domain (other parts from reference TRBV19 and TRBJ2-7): DGGITQSPKYLFRKEGQNVTLSCEQNLNHDAMYWYRQDPGQGLRLIYYSQIVNDFQKGDIAEGYSVSREKKESFPLTVTSAQKNPTAFYLCASRRAGTYEQYFGPGTRLTVT.

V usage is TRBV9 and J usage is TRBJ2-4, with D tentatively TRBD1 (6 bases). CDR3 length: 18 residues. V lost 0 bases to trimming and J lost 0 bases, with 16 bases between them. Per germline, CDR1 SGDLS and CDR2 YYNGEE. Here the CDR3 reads CASSVEVGGRGAKNIQYF. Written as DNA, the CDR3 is TGTGCCAGCAGCGTAGAGGTCGGTGGCAGGGGAGCCAAAAACATTCAGTACTTC.

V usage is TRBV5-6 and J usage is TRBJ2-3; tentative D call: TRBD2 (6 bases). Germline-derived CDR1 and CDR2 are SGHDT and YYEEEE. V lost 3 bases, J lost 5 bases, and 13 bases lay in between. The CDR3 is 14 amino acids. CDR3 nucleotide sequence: TGTGCCAGCAGCTCCCGCGGGCGGGGAGATACGCAGTATTTT. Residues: CASSSRGRGDTQYF.